This T cell receptor (beta chain) was sequenced in a study of Ad26.COV2.S vaccination and SARS-CoV-2 variants. Study summary: Donor allocation was to the COV1001 Ad26.COV2.S trial arm. The authors gave Ad26.COV2.S intramuscularly, either once or twice 56 days apart. Study-wide results and caveats: Vaccine recipients showed a spike-specific TCR breadth that was higher than in placebo recipients. Post-vaccination breadth of spike-specific CD8+ and CD4+ T cell responses was reportedly substantial.

Treatment given: roughly 20 received Ad26.COV2.S at low or high dose, single or two shots; roughly 5 received placebo; per-sample allocation not given. Collection of samples fell on day 63 after the first vaccine or placebo injection. As to this clone: No antigen is known for it.

TCRdb's table, derived via immunoSEQ multiplex PCR, lists solely in-frame clones and lacks some. The sample includes over 450,000 clones, 89% of them seen just once. Trimming shortened V by 7 bases and J by 1 base, and 17 bases separated the two germline ends. Per germline, CDR1 MNHEY and CDR2 SVGAGI. The CDR3 totals 15 residues. Sequencing used peripheral blood, obtained in a trial of Ad26.COV2.S vaccine versus placebo. The V call is TRBV6-5, the J call TRBJ2-7, with D perhaps given as TRBD1 or TRBD2 (5 bases each). The receptor comes from a person between 18 and 65 years old who received the Ad26.COV2.S COVID-19 vaccine or a placebo. The DNA of the CDR3 is TGTGCCAGCATGGGGACCGCGCGTCGGTCCTACGAGCAGTACTTC. Translated, it gives CASMGTARRSYEQYF.